A selection of T cell receptor beta chains follows, all from one sample in a study of Graves' ophthalmopathy and Graves' hyperthyroidism. TCRdb itself ran the multiplex PCR reads through MiXCR, one entry per CDR3 protein. Of about 1.1 million distinct CDR3 sequences listed, less than 45% are singletons. The material sequenced was peripheral blood or thyroid tissue (not recorded which). Receptors were obtained from an adult man with Graves' hyperthyroidism. Both conserved end residues are part of each CDR3. Each record gives: D gene, clone size, V gene, J gene, CDR3 DNA, CDR3 protein. The D gene is left open where the match is weak. Expanded clones are given a class, and other clones once, few, many or no size at all.

d_gene: -; abundance: few; v_gene: TRBV6-5; j_gene: TRBJ2-2; CDR3nt: TGTGCCAGCAGTTACTTTTCTGGGGAGCTGTTTTTT; CDR3aa: CASSYFSGELFF
d_gene: -; abundance: -; v_gene: TRBV7-9; j_gene: TRBJ1-4; CDR3nt: TGTGCCAGCAGCTTATTGGGGTATGAAAAACTGTTTTTT; CDR3aa: CASSLLGYEKLFF
d_gene: -; abundance: many; v_gene: TRBV5-1; j_gene: TRBJ1-1; CDR3nt: TGCGCCAGCAGCGGAGGTAGTATTGTCGGTGAAGCTTTCTTT; CDR3aa: CASSGGSIVGEAFF
d_gene: -; abundance: few; v_gene: TRBV7-2; j_gene: TRBJ1-3; CDR3nt: TGTGCCAGCAGCTTATACTGGGTTTCTGGAAACACCATATATTTT; CDR3aa: CASSLYWVSGNTIYF
d_gene: -; abundance: few; v_gene: TRBV30; j_gene: TRBJ2-7; CDR3nt: TGTGCCTGGAGAACCCGCGGGCCCGGCTACGAGCAGTACTTC; CDR3aa: CAWRTRGPGYEQYF
d_gene: -; abundance: once; v_gene: TRBV24-1; j_gene: TRBJ1-2; CDR3nt: TGTGCTAGTGCCCTGGGTCAGCCCTCCACTGGCTACACCTTC; CDR3aa: CASALGQPSTGYTF
d_gene: TRBD2; abundance: many; v_gene: TRBV7-8; j_gene: TRBJ2-7; CDR3nt: TGTGCCAGCAGCCGTAAGCGGGAGGGCTCCTACGAGCAGTACTTC; CDR3aa: CASSRKREGSYEQYF
d_gene: -; abundance: -; v_gene: TRBV7-9; j_gene: TRBJ1-4; CDR3nt: TGTGCCAGCTCACCACCTGGGGCTTTTGCAACTAATGAAAAACTGTTTTTT; CDR3aa: CASSPPGAFATNEKLFF
d_gene: -; abundance: many; v_gene: TRBV7-9; j_gene: TRBJ1-5; CDR3nt: TGTGCCAGCAGCTTAGGGAGGGGACACAATCAGCCCCAGCATTTT; CDR3aa: CASSLGRGHNQPQHF
d_gene: -; abundance: many; v_gene: TRBV7-9; j_gene: TRBJ2-2; CDR3nt: TGTGCCAGCAGCTTTCAGGGAAAGTCCGGGGAGCTGTTTTTT; CDR3aa: CASSFQGKSGELFF
d_gene: TRBD1; abundance: few; v_gene: TRBV5-4; j_gene: TRBJ1-1; CDR3nt: TGTGCCACCTCCTCGACAGGGGTGAACACTGAAGCTTTCTTT; CDR3aa: CATSSTGVNTEAFF
d_gene: -; abundance: many; v_gene: TRBV12-3/TRBV12-4; j_gene: TRBJ1-1; CDR3nt: TGTGCCAGCAGTGCTTCCTCGGACGAAGCTTTCTTT; CDR3aa: CASSASSDEAFF
d_gene: -; abundance: few; v_gene: TRBV12-3/TRBV12-4; j_gene: TRBJ2-2; CDR3nt: TGTGCCAGCAGTTTATGGGGACTGAACACCGGGGAGCTGTTTTTT; CDR3aa: CASSLWGLNTGELFF
d_gene: TRBD2; abundance: -; v_gene: TRBV29-1; j_gene: TRBJ2-7; CDR3nt: TGCAGCTTAGGGGACTACACCTACGAGCAGTACTTC; CDR3aa: CSLGDYTYEQYF
d_gene: -; abundance: many; v_gene: TRBV10-2; j_gene: TRBJ2-5; CDR3nt: TGCGCCAGCAGTGACATCCAAGAGACCCAGTACTTC; CDR3aa: CASSDIQETQYF
d_gene: TRBD1; abundance: -; v_gene: TRBV9; j_gene: TRBJ1-1; CDR3nt: TGTGCCAGCAGCGTAGAGACAGGGGGGTGGACTGAAGCTTTCTTT; CDR3aa: CASSVETGGWTEAFF
d_gene: -; abundance: -; v_gene: TRBV2; j_gene: TRBJ1-1; CDR3nt: TGTGCCAGCCGGAGCGGGAGGGCAGCCGGGGACACTGAAGCTTTCTTT; CDR3aa: CASRSGRAAGDTEAFF
d_gene: -; abundance: -; v_gene: TRBV7-2; j_gene: TRBJ2-6; CDR3nt: TGTGCCAGCAGCCCGACAGAGGCGGGAAATGGGGCCAACGTCCTGACTTTC; CDR3aa: CASSPTEAGNGANVLTF